This entry concerns a single TCR beta chain. This entry is derived from a study of blood T cell repertoires in COVID-19. Across the whole study: Material from acute and convalescent COVID-19 was sourced from the United States, Italy and Spain.

CDR3 length: 14 amino acids. Trimming pared 1 base from V and 5 bases from J, leaving 9 bases between. The germline gives CDR1 SEHNR, CDR2 FQNEAQ (reference sequence). Study processing details: Amplified reference gene primers provided the basis for estimating nucleated cell counts. Clones were sequenced by immunoSEQ multiplex PCR, and TCRdb holds only the in-frame ones, with some missing. V and J calls plus clone size are reproduced from that table; the DNA served to infer D and trimming. The table lists about 110,000 clones, 88% of them singletons, with roughly 6.6% in the top ten. V and J are TRBV7-9 and TRBJ2-1; the D gene is possibly TRBD1 (5 bases). The receptor comes from a man in his fifties or sixties with active or convalescent COVID-19. Sequenced material: peripheral blood. The chain's CDR3 is CASSLVRADNEQFF. The CDR3 coding sequence is TGTGCCAGCAGCTTAGTCAGGGCGGACAATGAGCAGTTCTTC.